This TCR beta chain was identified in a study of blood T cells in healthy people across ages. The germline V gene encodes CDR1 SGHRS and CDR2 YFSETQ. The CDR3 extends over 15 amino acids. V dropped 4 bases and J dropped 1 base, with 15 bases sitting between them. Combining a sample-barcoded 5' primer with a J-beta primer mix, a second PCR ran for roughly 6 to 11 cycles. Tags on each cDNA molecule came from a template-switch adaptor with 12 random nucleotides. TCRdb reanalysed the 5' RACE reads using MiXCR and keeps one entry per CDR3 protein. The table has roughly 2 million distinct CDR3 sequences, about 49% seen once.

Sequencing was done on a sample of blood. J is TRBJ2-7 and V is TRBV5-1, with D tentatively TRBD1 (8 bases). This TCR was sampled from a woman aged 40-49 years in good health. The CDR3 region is CASSQQGGTSYEQYF. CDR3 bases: TGCGCCAGCAGCCAACAGGGGGGGACGTCCTACGAGCAGTACTTC.